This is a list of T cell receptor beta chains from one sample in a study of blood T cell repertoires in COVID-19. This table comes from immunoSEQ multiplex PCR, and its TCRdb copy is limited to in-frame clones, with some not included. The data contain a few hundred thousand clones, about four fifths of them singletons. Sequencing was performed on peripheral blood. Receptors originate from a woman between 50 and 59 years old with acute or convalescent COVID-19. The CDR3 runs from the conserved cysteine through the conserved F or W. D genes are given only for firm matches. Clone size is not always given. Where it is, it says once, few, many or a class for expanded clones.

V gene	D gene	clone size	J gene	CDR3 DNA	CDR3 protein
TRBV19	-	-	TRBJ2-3	TGTGCCAGTAGCCGCGAGGGACTTAGGGCGGATACGCAGTATTTT	CASSREGLRADTQYF
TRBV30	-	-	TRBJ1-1	TGTGCCTGGACCCCAGGGGAGGGGAACACTGAAGCTTTCTTT	CAWTPGEGNTEAFF
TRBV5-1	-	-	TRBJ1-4	TGCGCCAGCAGCTCTTCAGAGGGAGAAAAACTGTTTTTT	CASSSSEGEKLFF
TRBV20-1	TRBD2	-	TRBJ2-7	TGCAGTGCTGGGACTAGCGACGAGCAGTACTTC	CSAGTSDEQYF
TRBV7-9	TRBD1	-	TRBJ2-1	TGTGCCAGCAGCCCCGGGACAGGGGGCCTTGAGCAGTTCTTC	CASSPGTGGLEQFF
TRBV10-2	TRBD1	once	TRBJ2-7	TGCGCCAGCACGTCCCAGGGGGCGGGAGAGCAGTACTTC	CASTSQGAGEQYF
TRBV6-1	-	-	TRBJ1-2	TGTGCCAGCAGTGAGGGATTCCAGGGAAGCTATGGCTACACCTTC	CASSEGFQGSYGYTF
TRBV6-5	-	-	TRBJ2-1	TGTGCCAGCAGTTATTTACGGAGGTCCTACAATGAGCAGTTCTTC	CASSYLRRSYNEQFF
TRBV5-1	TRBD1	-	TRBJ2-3	TGCGCCAGCAGTTCCCGGGACAGGGGCCCAGATACGCAGTATTTT	CASSSRDRGPDTQYF
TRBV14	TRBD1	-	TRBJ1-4	TGTGCCAGCAGCCAAGATATTCAGGGGGTGAAACTGTTTTTT	CASSQDIQGVKLFF
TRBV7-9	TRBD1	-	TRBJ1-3	TGTGCCAGCAGACCGGGACAGGGGGGAAACACCATATATTTT	CASRPGQGGNTIYF
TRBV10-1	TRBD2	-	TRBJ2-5	TGCGCCAGCAACGGCGGGACTAGCGAGGAAGAGACCCAGTACTTC	CASNGGTSEEETQYF
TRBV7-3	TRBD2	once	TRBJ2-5	TGTGCCAGCAGCTCGACTAGCGGGCTACAAGAGACCCAGTACTTC	CASSSTSGLQETQYF
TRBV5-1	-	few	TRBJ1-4	TGCGCCAGCAGGGAAGGAGCGGAGGATGAAAAACTGTTTTTT	CASREGAEDEKLFF
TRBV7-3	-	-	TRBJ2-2	TGTGCCAGCAGCGCTTTTCGGGACACCGGGGAGCTGTTTTTT	CASSAFRDTGELFF
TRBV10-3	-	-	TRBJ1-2	TGTGCCATCAGTTCCGGAGCTCTGGGCTACACCTTC	CAISSGALGYTF
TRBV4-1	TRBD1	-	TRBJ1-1	TGCGCCAGCAGCCCAACCGGGACAGGGGGCTTTGAAGCTTTCTTT	CASSPTGTGGFEAFF
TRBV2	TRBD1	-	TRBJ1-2	TGTGCCAGCAGTGCTGTACAGGGGGCAGCGGATGGCTACACCTTC	CASSAVQGAADGYTF
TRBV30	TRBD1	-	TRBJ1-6	TGTGCCTGGACCGCCCAGGGGGGTTCACCCCTCCACTTT	CAWTAQGGSPLHF
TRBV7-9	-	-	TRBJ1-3	TGTGCCAGCAGCCATGCAGGGGATGGAAACACCATATATTTT	CASSHAGDGNTIYF
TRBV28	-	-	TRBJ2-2	TGTGCCAGCGGGATATGGGGGCCCACCGGGGAGCTGTTTTTT	CASGIWGPTGELFF
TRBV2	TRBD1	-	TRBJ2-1	TGTGCCAGTCAATCGGGGGACGGGACAGGGCTAGATGAGCAGTTCTTC	CASQSGDGTGLDEQFF
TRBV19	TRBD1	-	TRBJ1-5	TGTGCCAGTAGTATAAGGACAGGGGGTCAGCCCCAGCATTTT	CASSIRTGGQPQHF
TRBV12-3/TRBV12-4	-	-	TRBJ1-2	TGTGCCAGCAGTCCGGGTCAGAACTATGGCTACACCTTC	CASSPGQNYGYTF
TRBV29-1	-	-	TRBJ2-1	TGCAGCGTTGACCTTGGGGGCGATGAGCAGTTCTTC	CSVDLGGDEQFF
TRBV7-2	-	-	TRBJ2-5	TGTGCCAGCAGCTCGGGACTCCTCCAAGAGACCCAGTACTTC	CASSSGLLQETQYF
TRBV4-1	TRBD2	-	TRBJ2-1	TGCGCCAGCAGCCAAGAAGGTAGCGGGGGTTCCGTGAGGTTCTTC	CASSQEGSGGSVRFF
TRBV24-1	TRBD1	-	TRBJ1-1	TGTGCCACCAGTGACCCCGGACAGGGGGCGGCTGAAGCTTTCTTT	CATSDPGQGAAEAFF
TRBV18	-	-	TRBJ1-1	TGTGCCAGCTCACCAGTCCTGAGGGAGGCTTTCTTT	CASSPVLREAFF